The TCR beta chain under discussion was sequenced for a study of response to subunit inactivated influenza vaccine. CDR3 length: 14 amino acids. Germline assignment: CDR1 DFQATT and CDR2 SNEGSKA (reference sequence). The V end lost 3 bases, the J end lost 3 bases, and 12 bases lay between the germline ends. TCRdb reanalysed the RT-PCR reads using MiXCR and keeps one entry per CDR3 protein. Found here are about 540,000 distinct CDR3 sequences, roughly a quarter of them singletons; the top ten hold around 2.8%. This clonotype was detected a few times. A further study also used this sample, focusing on T cells expressing NK-cell markers. As that study records: Production of TCR beta cDNA relied on 5'RACE template switching with UMIs.

This receptor was identified in a man in his forties or fifties who received an inactivated influenza vaccine. The rearrangement joins TRBV20-1 to TRBJ2-1; D is unclear. This sample comprised CD4+ T cells sorted from PBMCs, obtained about 13 days after vaccination. CDR3 in DNA: TGCAGTGCTAGGCGGTCTACCGACTACAATGAGCAGTTCTTC. Translated, it gives CSARRSTDYNEQFF.